These 2 T cell receptor beta chains came from one sample sequenced in a study of cytomegalovirus exposure and HLA in healthy donors. Sequencing was performed with immunoSEQ multiplex PCR; in TCRdb, only in-frame clones are kept and a portion is missing. Seen here are 90,000 or so clones, approximately 96% observed once, and the top ten hold about 0.8%. Sequences were obtained from PBMCs. These receptors originate from a man between 18 and 35 years old in good health and CMV-seronegative.

This chain joins TRBV7-9 and TRBJ2-2; 7 bases map to TRBD2. Trimming removed 2 bases from V and 1 base from J; junction bases left unmatched: 7. Germline V CDR1 and CDR2: SEHNR, FQNEAQ (reference sequence). This CDR3 has 17 amino acids. The CDR3, as DNA: TGTGCCAGCAGCTTAACCCGGGACTACGTGAACACCGGGGAGCTGTTTTTT. Translated, it gives CASSLTRDYVNTGELFF.

The chain recombines TRBV30 with TRBJ1-1; tentatively, D is TRBD1 (6 bases). Trimming took 4 bases from V and 8 from J, leaving 20 bases between them. The CDR3 is 14 amino acids. From germline, CDR1 is GTSNPN and CDR2 SVGIG (reference sequence). The CDR3 protein is CAWKAARGLIEAFF. CDR3 DNA sequence: TGTGCCTGGAAAGCCGCCAGGGGCCTAATCGAAGCTTTCTTT. The full variable domain, rest sourced from reference TRBV30 and TRBJ1-1, is SQTIHQWPATLVQPVGSPLSLECTVEGTSNPNLYWYRQAAGRGLQLLFYSVGIGQISSEVPQNLSASRPQDRQFILSSKKLLLSDSGFYLCAWKAARGLIEAFFGQGTRLTVV.